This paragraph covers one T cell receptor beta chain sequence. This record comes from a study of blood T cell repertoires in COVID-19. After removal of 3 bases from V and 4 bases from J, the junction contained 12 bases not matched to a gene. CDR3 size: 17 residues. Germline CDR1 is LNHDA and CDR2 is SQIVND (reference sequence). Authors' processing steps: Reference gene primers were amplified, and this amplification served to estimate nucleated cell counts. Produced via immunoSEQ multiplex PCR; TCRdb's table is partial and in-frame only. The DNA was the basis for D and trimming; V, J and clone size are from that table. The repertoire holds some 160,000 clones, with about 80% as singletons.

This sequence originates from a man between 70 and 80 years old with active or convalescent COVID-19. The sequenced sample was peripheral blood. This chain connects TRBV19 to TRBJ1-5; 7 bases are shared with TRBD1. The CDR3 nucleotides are TGTGCCAGTAGTATGACCCCCCCGGGACAGCTAAATCAGCCCCAGCATTTT. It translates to CASSMTPPGQLNQPQHF.